These 26 T cell receptor beta chains share one sample of origin, sequenced in a study of cytomegalovirus exposure and HLA in healthy donors. The PCR was carried out with 60 Vbeta primers and 13 Jbeta primers. The method was immunoSEQ multiplex PCR; TCRdb's version includes in-frame clones alone and lacks a portion of them. The sample lists tens of thousands of clones, roughly 72% occurring once. The sample was PBMCs. These receptors were taken from a woman between 45 and 60 years old in good health and CMV-seropositive.

The CDR3 DNA sequence: TGTGCCAGCAGCCCGAGAGAGGGGCCTAGCGACTCCTACGAGCAGTACTTC. Its translation: CASSPREGPSDSYEQYF. The J gene is TRBJ2-7, the V gene TRBV7-6, with D possibly being TRBD2 (6 bases). The length of the CDR3 is 17 residues. The germline CDR1 and CDR2 sequences are SGHVS and FNYEAQ. V was cut by 5 bases and J by 0 bases, with 20 bases left in between.

Here the CDR3 reads CAGGQGRGEKLFF. The CDR3 bases are TGTGCCGGCGGACAGGGAAGGGGTGAAAAACTGTTTTTT. The J gene is TRBJ1-4, the V gene TRBV30, with 8 nucleotides matching TRBD1. Looked up from germline, CDR1 is GTSNPN and CDR2 is SVGIG (reference sequence). The ends lost 8 bases at V and 7 bases at J; junction bases unmatched: 9. The CDR3 is made up of 13 amino acids.

The chain couples TRBV11-2 to TRBJ2-7, with TRBD2 identical over 12 bases. V shed 3 bases and J 2 bases; nucleotides not matched to a gene: 5. This CDR3 is 16 amino acids long. In germline, CDR1 is SGHAT, CDR2 FQNNGV. CDR3 loop: CASSFTPSGGAYEQYF. The CDR3 bases are TGTGCCAGCAGCTTCACACCTAGCGGGGGGGCCTACGAGCAGTACTTC.

CDR3 sequence (DNA): TGTGCCAGCAGCTTAAGGAGGGAGGGAAGTGGCTACACCTTC. This sequence encodes CASSLRREGSGYTF. This sequence joins TRBV11-2 and TRBJ1-2; D gene unclear. Germline-derived CDR1 and CDR2 are SGHAT and FQNNGV. V lost 2 bases, J lost 7 bases, and 14 bases lay in between. The CDR3 consists of 14 residues.

The chain is built from TRBV4-3 and TRBJ2-7; 10 positions match TRBD1. Unmatched junction bases numbered 3, after V lost 1 base and J lost 3 bases. Germline CDR1 is LGHNA and CDR2 is YSLEER. The CDR3 is 15 residues long. In nucleotides, the CDR3 is TGCGCCAGCAGCCAAGGGGGACAGGGGATCTACGAGCAGTACTTC. It encodes CASSQGGQGIYEQYF.

Worth noting for this clone: The junction departs from germline at one end; a sequencing error may be responsible. This chain connects TRBV13 to TRBJ2-7, with a weak D call TRBD2 (6 bases). This CDR3 is 15 amino acids long. Germline assignment: CDR1 PRHDT and CDR2 FYEKMQ (reference sequence). The CDR3 nucleotides are TGTGCCAGCAGCCCCCAGGGACTCAAAGCCTACGGGCAGTACTTC. Translated, it gives CASSPQGLKAYGQYF.

The J gene is TRBJ2-3, the V gene TRBV5-1, with a possible D match to TRBD2 (6 bases). The ends were cut back, 4 bases at V and 3 bases at J, with 15 bases in the middle. This CDR3 contains 15 residues. Per germline, CDR1 SGHRS and CDR2 YFSETQ. The CDR3 nucleotides are TGCGCCAGCAGCCCCGCGGGGCCACCAACAGATACGCAGTATTTT. This codes for CASSPAGPPTDTQYF.

The rearrangement joins TRBV2 to TRBJ2-1, with TRBD1 matching over 7 bases. CDR1 is SNHLY, CDR2 FYNNEI, per germline. V dropped 6 bases and J dropped 0; count of bases not matched to a gene: 14. This CDR3 comprises 18 residues. The CDR3 DNA reads TGTGCCAGCAGCGTCCGACAGGGACGAGCTAACTCCTACAATGAGCAGTTCTTC. Its protein product is CASSVRQGRANSYNEQFF.

The genes are TRBV9 and TRBJ2-1; a possible D gene is TRBD2 (5 bases). Trimming left V 0 bases short and J 0 bases short, with 10 bases between. The germline V gene encodes CDR1 SGDLS and CDR2 YYNGEE. The CDR3 covers 16 residues. CDR3 sequence reads: CASSVGAGNSYNEQFF. CDR3 in DNA: TGTGCCAGCAGCGTAGGTGCCGGGAACTCCTACAATGAGCAGTTCTTC.

V usage is TRBV5-4 and J usage is TRBJ2-7; 12 bases fit TRBD1. This CDR3 region has 15 residues. The V gene's germline CDR1 is SGHNT and CDR2 YYREEE (reference sequence). Unmatched junction bases numbered 6, after V lost 5 bases and J lost 3 bases. In DNA form, the CDR3 reads TGTGCCAGCAGTTACGGGACAGGGGGCGGCTACGAGCAGTACTTC. Its translation: CASSYGTGGGYEQYF.

This clone was recorded a few times. The chain has TRBV5-6 and TRBJ1-4, with 7 bases aligning to TRBD1. This CDR3 comprises 15 residues. Trimming at V came to 2 bases and at J to 8 bases, leaving 9 bases not matched to a gene. The V gene's germline CDR1 is SGHDT and CDR2 YYEEEE. The CDR3 sequence is CASSLTGEEYEKLFF. The CDR3 DNA reads as TGTGCCAGCAGCTTAACAGGGGAAGAGTACGAAAAACTGTTTTTT.

This rearrangement joins TRBV5-4 to TRBJ2-2, with a weak D call TRBD2 (5 bases). The CDR3 totals 17 residues. Germline-derived CDR1 and CDR2 are SGHNT and YYREEE (reference sequence). V was pared by 0 bases and J by 1 base, with 13 bases between. CDR3 sequence reads: CASSLVNRGGNTGELFF. The CDR3 DNA is TGTGCCAGCAGCTTGGTGAACAGAGGAGGGAACACCGGGGAGCTGTTTTTT.

The CDR3, as DNA: TGCGCCAGCAGCCAAGTTCAGGGGGAAGGAAAACTGTTTTTT. This sequence encodes CASSQVQGEGKLFF. The rearrangement joins TRBV4-3 to TRBJ1-4; 7 bases fit TRBD1. This CDR3 is 14 amino acids long. Germline values: CDR1 LGHNA, CDR2 YSLEER. V shed 1 base, J shed 10 bases, and the junction held 6 bases outside the gene matches.

In its sample, this clone was seen a few times. This chain links TRBV5-4 with TRBJ2-3, with a tentative D call TRBD2 (5 bases). Trimming removed 2 bases at V and 6 bases at J, with 10 bases between. The germline V gene encodes CDR1 SGHNT and CDR2 YYREEE (reference sequence). The CDR3 runs 13 residues. CDR3: CASSFDGEDTQYF. The CDR3 coding sequence is TGTGCCAGCAGCTTCGACGGGGAGGATACGCAGTATTTT.

A single count supports this clone. The CDR3 loop is CASSGKGNSYEQYF. The CDR3 nucleotides read TGTGCCAGCAGTGGAAAGGGGAATTCCTACGAGCAGTACTTC. The chain employs TRBV6-4 and TRBJ2-7, with D perhaps TRBD1 (5 bases). The germline V gene has CDR1 MRHNA and CDR2 SNTAGT. The V end lost 4 bases, the J end lost 1 base, and 11 bases lay between the germline ends. This CDR3 contains 14 residues.

J is TRBJ2-5 and V is TRBV2, with D possibly being TRBD1 (8 bases). The CDR3 runs 14 residues. Looked up from germline, CDR1 is SNHLY and CDR2 is FYNNEI. V was cut by 6 bases and J by 5 bases, with 16 bases left in between. CDR3 residues: CASSPDRGGETQYF. CDR3 DNA: TGTGCCAGCAGCCCTGACAGGGGAGGGGAGACCCAGTACTTC.

Comment on this clone: The same CDR3 is also encoded by other DNA sequences in this sample. V gene TRBV18 combines with J gene TRBJ2-7; a possible D gene is TRBD2 (6 bases). Germline CDR1 is KGHSH and CDR2 is LQKENI. The CDR3 covers 12 residues. Trimming cost V 2 bases and J 4 bases, with 6 bases left between them. CDR3: CASSPGGYEQYF. CDR3 DNA sequence: TGTGCCAGCTCACCAGGAGGGTACGAGCAGTACTTC.

This clone has just a few counts. V usage is TRBV9 and J usage is TRBJ2-7, with D possibly being TRBD2 (6 bases). Trimming took off 2 bases at V and 3 bases at J, with 15 bases between the two ends. The CDR3 is 15 amino acids. The V gene's germline CDR1 is SGDLS and CDR2 YYNGEE. The CDR3 DNA reads TGTGCCAGCAGCGTTTCGACGGGGGTCAACTACGAGCAGTACTTC. This gives the protein CASSVSTGVNYEQYF.

This clone was counted a few times. The chain is built from TRBV7-9 and TRBJ1-3; TRBD1 agrees at 7 bases. J gave up 4 bases and V 5 bases, and 5 bases lay outside the gene matches. Germline V gene sequence: CDR1 SEHNR, CDR2 FQNEAQ (reference sequence). The CDR3 has 14 residues. The CDR3 bases are TGTGCCAGCAGCCTTCAGGGGGTAGGAAACACCATATATTTT. This translates into CASSLQGVGNTIYF.

This clone was observed a handful of times. This sequence joins TRBV9 and TRBJ2-3; D is unresolved. From germline, CDR1 is SGDLS and CDR2 YYNGEE. The CDR3 has 14 residues. Trimming left V 10 bases short and J 0 bases short, with 15 bases between. The DNA of the CDR3 is TGTGCCCCCCGCCCCCGTCAGAGCACAGATACGCAGTATTTT. This sequence encodes CAPRPRQSTDTQYF.

This sequence joins TRBV21-1 and TRBJ1-3; TRBD1 is the table's D call, not checked against the DNA. TRBV21-1 counts as a pseudogene. The CDR3 loop spans 18 amino acids. The CDR3 region has the DNA TGTGCCAGCAGCAAAGGGTCGATCAGGGGATGTTCTGGAAACACCATATATTTT. This gives the protein CASSKGSIRGCSGNTIYF.

The rearrangement uses TRBV27 and TRBJ1-1; 7 positions match TRBD1. V lost 5 bases to trimming and J lost 5 bases; unmatched junction nucleotides: 11. This CDR3 is built from 15 residues. Germline V gene lookup returns CDR1 MNHEY and CDR2 SMNVEV (reference sequence). Here the CDR3 DNA reads TGTGCCAGCAGTCCCGGGGGAGCAGGGGGGACTGAAGCTTTCTTT. This codes for CASSPGGAGGTEAFF.

This clone was seen a few times. The CDR3 reads CASRRTLGATDTQYF. As DNA, the CDR3 is TGCGCCAGCAGACGTACCCTGGGGGCCACAGATACGCAGTATTTT. The rearrangement links TRBV5-1 to TRBJ2-3, with D maybe TRBD1 (6 bases). Per the germline V gene, CDR1 is SGHRS and CDR2 is YFSETQ. This CDR3 is built from 15 residues. V gave up 5 bases and J gave up 2 bases, with 15 bases separating them.

This clone was found a few times. The J gene is TRBJ2-5, the V gene TRBV7-2, with 12 nucleotides matching TRBD2. Looked up from germline, CDR1 is SGHTA and CDR2 is FQGNSA. V lost 1 base, J lost 5 bases, and 5 bases stayed unmatched. This CDR3 comprises 16 residues. The DNA of the CDR3 is TGTGCCAGCAGCTTAGGAGCTAGCGGGGGGGCGGAGACCCAGTACTTC. This sequence encodes CASSLGASGGAETQYF.

The sample holds one count of this clone. This chain joins TRBV6-1 and TRBJ2-3, with D possibly matching TRBD1 (5 bases). The V end was cut by 7 bases, the J end by 5 bases, with 16 bases between. The germline V gene has CDR1 MNHNS and CDR2 SASEGT. The CDR3 spans 14 residues. The CDR3 DNA sequence: TGTGCCAGCACCCAAGGGGTAGTGAGAGATACGCAGTATTTT. Its protein is CASTQGVVRDTQYF.

CDR3 DNA sequence: TGCGCCAGCAGCCAAGACCGGGACTATACCTACGAGCAGTACTTC. Translation gives CASSQDRDYTYEQYF. The chain uses TRBV4-3 and TRBJ2-7; 7 nucleotides match TRBD2. CDR3 length: 15 amino acids. Unmatched junction bases numbered 4, after V lost 0 bases and J lost 2 bases. CDR1 and CDR2 (germline): LGHNA, YSLEER.